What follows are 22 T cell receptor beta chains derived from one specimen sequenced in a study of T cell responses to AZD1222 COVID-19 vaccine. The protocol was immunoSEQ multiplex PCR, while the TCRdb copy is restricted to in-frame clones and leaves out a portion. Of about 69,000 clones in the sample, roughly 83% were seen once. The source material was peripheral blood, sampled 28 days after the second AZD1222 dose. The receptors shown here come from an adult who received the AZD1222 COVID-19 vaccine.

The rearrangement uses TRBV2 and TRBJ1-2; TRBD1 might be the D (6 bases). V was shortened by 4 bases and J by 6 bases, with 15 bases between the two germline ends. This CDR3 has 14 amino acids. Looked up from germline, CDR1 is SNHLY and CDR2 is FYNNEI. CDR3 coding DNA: TGTGCCAGCAGTGTGGGGGCCCTTGTCCATGGCTACACCTTC. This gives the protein CASSVGALVHGYTF.

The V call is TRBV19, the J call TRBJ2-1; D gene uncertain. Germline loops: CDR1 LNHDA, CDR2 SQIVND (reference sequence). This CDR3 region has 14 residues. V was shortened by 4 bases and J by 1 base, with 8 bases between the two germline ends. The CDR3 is CASSRDLSYNEQFF. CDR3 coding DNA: TGTGCCAGTAGTAGAGACCTTTCCTACAATGAGCAGTTCTTC.

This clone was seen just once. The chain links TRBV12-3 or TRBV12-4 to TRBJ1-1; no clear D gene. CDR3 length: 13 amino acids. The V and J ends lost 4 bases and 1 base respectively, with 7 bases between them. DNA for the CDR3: TGTGCCAGCAGTTACGAGGCGAACACTGAAGCTTTCTTT. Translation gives CASSYEANTEAFF.

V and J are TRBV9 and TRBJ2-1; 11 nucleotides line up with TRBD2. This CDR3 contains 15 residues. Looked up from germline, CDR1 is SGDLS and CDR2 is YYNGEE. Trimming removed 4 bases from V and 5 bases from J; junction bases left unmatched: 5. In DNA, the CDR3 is TGTGCCAGCAGCCCGTTTAGCGGGGGGGACAATGAGCAGTTCTTC. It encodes CASSPFSGGDNEQFF.

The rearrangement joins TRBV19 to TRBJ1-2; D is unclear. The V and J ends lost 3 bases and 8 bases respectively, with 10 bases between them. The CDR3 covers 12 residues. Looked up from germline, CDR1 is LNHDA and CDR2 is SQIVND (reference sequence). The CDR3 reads CASSMVGGGYTF. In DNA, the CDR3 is TGTGCCAGTAGTATGGTTGGTGGAGGCTACACCTTC.

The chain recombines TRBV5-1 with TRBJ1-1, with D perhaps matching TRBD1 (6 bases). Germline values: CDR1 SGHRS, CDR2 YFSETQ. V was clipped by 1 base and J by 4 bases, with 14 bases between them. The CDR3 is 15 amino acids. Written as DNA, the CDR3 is TGCGCCAGCAGCTTGATTGGGGGCGGGGGCACTGAAGCTTTCTTT. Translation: CASSLIGGGGTEAFF. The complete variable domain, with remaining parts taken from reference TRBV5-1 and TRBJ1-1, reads KAGVTQTPRYLIKTRGQQVTLSCSPISGHRSVSWYQQTPGQGLQFLFEYFSETQRNKGNFPGRFSGRQFSNSRSEMNVSTLELGDSALYLCASSLIGGGGTEAFFGQGTRLTVV.

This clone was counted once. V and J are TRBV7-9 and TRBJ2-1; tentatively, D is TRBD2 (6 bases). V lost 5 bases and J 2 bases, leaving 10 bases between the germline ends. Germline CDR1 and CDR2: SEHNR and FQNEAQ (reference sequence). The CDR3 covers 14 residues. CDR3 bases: TGTGCCAGCAGCAAGGGACTGACCTACAATGAGCAGTTCTTC. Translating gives CASSKGLTYNEQFF.

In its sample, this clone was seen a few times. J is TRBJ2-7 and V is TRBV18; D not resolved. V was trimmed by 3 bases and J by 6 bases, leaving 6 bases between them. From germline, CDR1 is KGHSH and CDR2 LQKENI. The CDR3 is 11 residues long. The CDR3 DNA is TGTGCCAGCTCACCTCAGTCCGAGCAGTACTTC. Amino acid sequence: CASSPQSEQYF.

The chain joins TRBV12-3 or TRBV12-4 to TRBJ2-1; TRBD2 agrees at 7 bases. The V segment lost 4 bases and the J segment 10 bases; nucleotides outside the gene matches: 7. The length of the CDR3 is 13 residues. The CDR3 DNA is TGTGCCAGCAGTTGGACTAGGGGTGGCGAGCAGTTCTTC. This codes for CASSWTRGGEQFF.

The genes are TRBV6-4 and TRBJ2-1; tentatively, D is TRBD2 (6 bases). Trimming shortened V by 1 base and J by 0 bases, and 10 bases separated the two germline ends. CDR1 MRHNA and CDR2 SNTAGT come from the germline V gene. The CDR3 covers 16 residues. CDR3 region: CASSDLGLGSYNEQFF. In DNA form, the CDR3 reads TGTGCCAGCAGTGACTTGGGACTTGGCTCCTACAATGAGCAGTTCTTC.

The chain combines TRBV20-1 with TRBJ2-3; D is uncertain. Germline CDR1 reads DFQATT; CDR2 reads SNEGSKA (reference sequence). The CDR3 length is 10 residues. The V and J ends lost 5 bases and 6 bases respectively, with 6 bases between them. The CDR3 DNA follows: TGCAGTGCTGGCCAGGATACGCAGTATTTT. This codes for CSAGQDTQYF.

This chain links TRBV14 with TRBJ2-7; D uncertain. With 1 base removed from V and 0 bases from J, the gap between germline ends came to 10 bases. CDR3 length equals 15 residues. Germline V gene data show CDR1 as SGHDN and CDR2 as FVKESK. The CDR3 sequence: CASSQAGSSSYEQYF. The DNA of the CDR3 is TGTGCCAGCAGCCAAGCAGGTAGCAGCTCCTACGAGCAGTACTTC.

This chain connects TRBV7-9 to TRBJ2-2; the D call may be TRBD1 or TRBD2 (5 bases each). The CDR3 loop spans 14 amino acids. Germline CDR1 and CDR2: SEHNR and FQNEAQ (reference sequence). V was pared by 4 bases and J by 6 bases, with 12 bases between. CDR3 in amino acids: CASSWLGVPGELFF. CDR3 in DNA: TGTGCCAGCAGCTGGTTGGGGGTCCCCGGGGAGCTGTTTTTT.

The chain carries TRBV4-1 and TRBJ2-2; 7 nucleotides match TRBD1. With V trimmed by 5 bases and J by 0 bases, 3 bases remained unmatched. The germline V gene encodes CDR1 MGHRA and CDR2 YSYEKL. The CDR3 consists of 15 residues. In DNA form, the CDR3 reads TGCGCCAGCAGCGCGACAGGGCCGAACACCGGGGAGCTGTTTTTT. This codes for CASSATGPNTGELFF.

The CDR3 sequence: CASSGTGGSYEQYF. Written as DNA, the CDR3 is TGTGCCAGCAGCGGGACAGGAGGCTCCTACGAGCAGTACTTC. This chain joins TRBV3-1 (or the pseudogene TRBV3-2) and TRBJ2-7, with 8 bases aligning to TRBD1. CDR1 is LGHDT and CDR2 is YNNKEL in the germline V gene (reference sequence). The CDR3 has 14 amino acids. The junction had 3 bases not matched to a gene; V was cut back by 5 bases and J by 0 bases.

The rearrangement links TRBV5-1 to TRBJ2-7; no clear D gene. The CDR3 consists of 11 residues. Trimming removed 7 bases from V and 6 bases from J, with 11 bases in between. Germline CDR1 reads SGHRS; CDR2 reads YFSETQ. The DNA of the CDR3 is TGCGCCAGCTCAAACCAAGGCGAGCAGTACTTC. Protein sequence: CASSNQGEQYF.

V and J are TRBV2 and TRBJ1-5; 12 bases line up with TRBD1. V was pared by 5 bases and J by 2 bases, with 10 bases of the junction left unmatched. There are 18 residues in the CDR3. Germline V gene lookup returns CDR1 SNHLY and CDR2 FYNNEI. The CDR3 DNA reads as TGTGCCAGCAGTCATGCGGGACAGGGGGCAATTGGCAATCAGCCCCAGCATTTT. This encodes CASSHAGQGAIGNQPQHF.

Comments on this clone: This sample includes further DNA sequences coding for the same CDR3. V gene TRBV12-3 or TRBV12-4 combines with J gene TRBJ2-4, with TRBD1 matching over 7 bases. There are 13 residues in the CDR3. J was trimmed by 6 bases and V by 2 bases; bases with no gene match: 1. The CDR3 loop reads CASSLRDRNIQYF. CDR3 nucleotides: TGTGCCAGCAGTTTAAGGGACAGAAACATTCAGTACTTC.

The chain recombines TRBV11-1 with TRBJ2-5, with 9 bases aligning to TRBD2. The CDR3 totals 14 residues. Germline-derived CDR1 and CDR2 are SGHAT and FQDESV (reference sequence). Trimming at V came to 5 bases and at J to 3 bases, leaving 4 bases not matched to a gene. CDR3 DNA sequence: TGTGCCAGCAGCCCTAGACTAGCGGAAGAGACCCAGTACTTC. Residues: CASSPRLAEETQYF.

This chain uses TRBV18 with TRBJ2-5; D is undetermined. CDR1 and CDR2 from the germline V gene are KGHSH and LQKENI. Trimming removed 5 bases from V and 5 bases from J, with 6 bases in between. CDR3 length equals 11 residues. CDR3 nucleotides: TGTGCCAGCTCATCCGGCGAGACCCAGTACTTC. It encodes CASSSGETQYF.

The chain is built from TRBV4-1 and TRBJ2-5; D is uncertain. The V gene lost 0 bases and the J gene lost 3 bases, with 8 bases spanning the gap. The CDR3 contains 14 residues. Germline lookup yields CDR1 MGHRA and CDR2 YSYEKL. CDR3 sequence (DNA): TGCGCCAGCAGCCAAGATGGGGAAGAAGAGACCCAGTACTTC. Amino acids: CASSQDGEEETQYF.

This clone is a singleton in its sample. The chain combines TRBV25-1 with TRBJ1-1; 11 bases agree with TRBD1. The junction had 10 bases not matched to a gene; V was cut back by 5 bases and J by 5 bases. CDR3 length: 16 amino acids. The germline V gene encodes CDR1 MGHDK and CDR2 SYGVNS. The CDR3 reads CASSTPGTGGGTEAFF. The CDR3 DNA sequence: TGTGCCAGCAGTACGCCCGGGACAGGGGGAGGAACTGAAGCTTTCTTT.